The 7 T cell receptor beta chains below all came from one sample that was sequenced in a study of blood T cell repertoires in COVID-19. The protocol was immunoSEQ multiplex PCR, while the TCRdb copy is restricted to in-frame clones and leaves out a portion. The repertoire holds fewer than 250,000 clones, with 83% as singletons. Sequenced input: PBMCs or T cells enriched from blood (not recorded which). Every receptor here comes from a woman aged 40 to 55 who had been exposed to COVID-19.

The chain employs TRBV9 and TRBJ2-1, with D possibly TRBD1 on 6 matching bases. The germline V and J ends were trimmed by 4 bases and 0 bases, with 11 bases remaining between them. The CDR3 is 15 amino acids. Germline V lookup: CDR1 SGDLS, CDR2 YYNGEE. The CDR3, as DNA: TGTGCCAGCAGCCGAGAAGGGGGCTCCTACAATGAGCAGTTCTTC. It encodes CASSREGGSYNEQFF.

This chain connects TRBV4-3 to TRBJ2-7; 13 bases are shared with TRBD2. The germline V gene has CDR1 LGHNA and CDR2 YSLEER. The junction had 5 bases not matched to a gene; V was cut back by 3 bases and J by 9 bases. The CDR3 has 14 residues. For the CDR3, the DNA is TGCGCCAGCAGCCAGGGACTAGCGGGGATGTGGCAGTACTTC. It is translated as CASSQGLAGMWQYF.

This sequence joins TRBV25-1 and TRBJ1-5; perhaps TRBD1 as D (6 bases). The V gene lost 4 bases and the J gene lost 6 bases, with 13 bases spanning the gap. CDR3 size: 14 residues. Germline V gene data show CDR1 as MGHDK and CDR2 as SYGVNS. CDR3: CASSAQGQFQPQHF. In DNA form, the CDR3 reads TGTGCCAGCAGTGCACAGGGACAATTTCAGCCCCAGCATTTT.

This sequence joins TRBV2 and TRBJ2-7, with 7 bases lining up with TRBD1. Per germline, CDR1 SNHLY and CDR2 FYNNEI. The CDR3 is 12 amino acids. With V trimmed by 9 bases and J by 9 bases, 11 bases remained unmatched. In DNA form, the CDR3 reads TGTGCCAGGGGCGACAGGGCAGGAGGGCAGTACTTC. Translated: CARGDRAGGQYF. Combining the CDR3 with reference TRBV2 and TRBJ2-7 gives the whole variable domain EPEVTQTPSHQVTQMGQEVILRCVPISNHLYFYWYRQILGQKVEFLVSFYNNEISEKSEIFDDQFSVERPDGSNFTLKIRSTKLEDSAMYFCARGDRAGGQYFGPGTRLTVT.

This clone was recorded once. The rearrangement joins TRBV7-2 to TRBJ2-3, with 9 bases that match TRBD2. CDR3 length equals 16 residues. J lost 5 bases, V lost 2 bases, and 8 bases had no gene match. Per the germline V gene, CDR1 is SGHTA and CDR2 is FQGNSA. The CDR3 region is CASSLRRGGSQDTQYF. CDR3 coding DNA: TGTGCCAGCAGCTTAAGGCGGGGGGGCAGTCAAGATACGCAGTATTTT.

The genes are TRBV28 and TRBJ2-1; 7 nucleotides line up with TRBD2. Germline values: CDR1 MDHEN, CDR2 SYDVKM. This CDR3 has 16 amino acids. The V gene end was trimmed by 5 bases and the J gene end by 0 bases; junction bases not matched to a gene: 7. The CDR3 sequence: CASSRGGDPSYNEQFF. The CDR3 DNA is TGTGCCAGCAGTAGGGGAGGGGATCCCTCCTACAATGAGCAGTTCTTC. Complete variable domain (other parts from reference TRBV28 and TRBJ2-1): DVKVTQSSRYLVKRTGEKVFLECVQDMDHENMFWYRQDPGLGLRLIYFSYDVKMKEKGDIPEGYSVSREKKERFSLILESASTNQTSMYLCASSRGGDPSYNEQFFGPGTRLTVL.

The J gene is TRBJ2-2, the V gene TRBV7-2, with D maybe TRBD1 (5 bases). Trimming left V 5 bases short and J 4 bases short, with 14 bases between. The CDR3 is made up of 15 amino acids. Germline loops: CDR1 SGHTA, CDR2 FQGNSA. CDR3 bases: TGTGCCAGCAGCAAAGGGGTTTCGAGCACCGGGGAGCTGTTTTTT. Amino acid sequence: CASSKGVSSTGELFF. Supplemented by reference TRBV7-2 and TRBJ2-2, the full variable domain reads GAGVSQSPSNKVTEKGKDVELRCDPISGHTALYWYRQSLGQGLEFLIYFQGNSAPDKSGLPSDRFSAERTGGSVSTLTIQRTQQEDSAVYLCASSKGVSSTGELFFGEGSRLTVL.